Each of the 26 T cell receptor beta chains below was sequenced from the same sample in a study of control samples from healthy donors and cancer patients. Libraries were prepared by immunoSEQ multiplex PCR; TCRdb keeps only in-frame clonotypes and omits some of them. The sample shows tens of thousands of clones, approximately 88% of them seen only once. Sequencing was done on a sample of PBMCs. These receptors were obtained from a man between 65 and 79 years old with lung cancer.

CDR3 bases: TGTGCCACCAGCAGAGGAGGAGTCACAGATACGCAGTATTTT. It encodes CATSRGGVTDTQYF. This chain joins TRBV15 and TRBJ2-3; D is ambiguous. Germline assignment: CDR1 LNHNV and CDR2 YYDKDF (reference sequence). CDR3 length equals 14 residues. V lost 1 base and J lost 2, with 7 bases in between.

CDR3 loop: CATSDLPGTGIRHTQYF. CDR3 sequence (DNA): TGTGCCACCAGTGATCTCCCCGGGACAGGGATTCGGCATACGCAGTATTTT. The chain employs TRBV24-1 and TRBJ2-3, with 9 nucleotides matching TRBD1. CDR1 is KGHDR and CDR2 is SFDVKD in the germline V gene. This CDR3 is built from 17 residues. The junction had 13 bases not matched to a gene; V was cut back by 3 bases and J by 7 bases.

In the case of this clone: It may be a read error: a sequence one base away is much more abundant. This chain uses TRBV6-6 with TRBJ1-4, with 7 positions matching TRBD1. Germline CDR1 reads MNHNY; CDR2 reads SVGAGI (reference sequence). CDR3 length: 16 residues. V was pared by 4 bases and J by 0 bases, with 5 bases of the junction left unmatched. The CDR3, as DNA: TGTGCCAGCAGTTCACAGGGGAGGTCAACTAATGAAAAACTGTTTTTT. Translated, it gives CASSSQGRSTNEKLFF.

This clone was seen once. This CDR3 reads CASSKVFETNGSTDTQYF. CDR3 bases: TGTGCCAGCAGCAAAGTATTCGAAACTAATGGTAGCACAGATACGCAGTATTTT. V usage is TRBV21-1 and J usage is TRBJ2-3; the table's D call, TRBD2, was not checked against the DNA. TRBV21-1 is classified as a pseudogene. The CDR3 loop spans 18 amino acids.

In regard to this clone: Other nucleotide sequences from this sample produce the same CDR3. The CDR3 is CASSLQQGALIDIQYF. The CDR3 DNA sequence: TGTGCCAGCAGCCTTCAACAGGGGGCCCTAATCGACATTCAGTACTTC. The chain combines TRBV5-8 with TRBJ2-4, with 9 bases lining up with TRBD1. In germline, CDR1 is SGHTS, CDR2 YDEGEE. V was clipped by 4 bases and J by 8 bases; unmatched bases: 13. This CDR3 spans 16 amino acids.

The chain combines TRBV4-2 with TRBJ2-1, with 15 bases lining up with TRBD2. V lost 0 bases, J lost 0 bases, and 6 bases stayed unmatched. The CDR3 loop spans 20 amino acids. Germline-derived CDR1 and CDR2 are LGHNA and YNFKEQ. CDR3 DNA sequence: TGTGCCAGCAGCCAAGATGTTGGGACTAGCGGGGGGATCTCCTACAATGAGCAGTTCTTC. It encodes CASSQDVGTSGGISYNEQFF.

The V and J genes are TRBV11-2 and TRBJ2-4; D is unresolved. The CDR3 totals 14 residues. Germline CDR1 is SGHAT and CDR2 is FQNNGV. V was trimmed by 5 bases and J by 11 bases, leaving 19 bases between them. As DNA, the CDR3 is TGTGCCAGCAGCCGATGGGCCCACCAGGATGTTCAGTACTTC. This gives the protein CASSRWAHQDVQYF.

The gene calls are TRBV4-2 and TRBJ1-4; weak D call: TRBD1 (6 bases). CDR1 LGHNA and CDR2 YNFKEQ come from the germline V gene. This CDR3 region has 15 residues. The germline V and J ends were trimmed by 0 bases and 4 bases, with 9 bases remaining between them. The CDR3 loop is CASSQDQQGNEKLFF. The CDR3 coding sequence is TGTGCCAGCAGCCAAGATCAACAGGGTAATGAAAAACTGTTTTTT.

The sample holds one count of this clone. The J gene is TRBJ1-1, the V gene TRBV7-2; no clear D gene. V lost 5 bases and J 1 base, leaving 11 bases between the germline ends. Germline loops: CDR1 SGHTA, CDR2 FQGNSA. The length of the CDR3 is 14 residues. The DNA of the CDR3 is TGTGCCAGCAGCCCGGGCGAAAGGAACACTGAAGCTTTCTTT. Protein sequence: CASSPGERNTEAFF.

The gene calls are TRBV5-1 and TRBJ1-2, with D tentatively TRBD1 (5 bases). The germline CDR1 and CDR2 sequences are SGHRS and YFSETQ. The CDR3 length is 14 residues. V dropped 4 bases and J dropped 8 bases, with 18 bases sitting between them. CDR3: CASSTLSMGEGYTF. DNA for the CDR3: TGCGCCAGCAGCACCCTATCGATGGGGGAAGGCTACACCTTC.

Concerning this clone: Other nucleotide sequences in the sample specify the same CDR3. This sequence joins TRBV5-1 and TRBJ2-3; D is perhaps TRBD1 or TRBD2 (5 bases each). Germline V gene sequence: CDR1 SGHRS, CDR2 YFSETQ. The V end lost 0 bases, the J end lost 2 bases, and 7 bases lay between the germline ends. This CDR3 region has 14 residues. DNA for the CDR3: TGCGCCAGCAGCTTGGGGGGGAACACAGATACGCAGTATTTT. Its protein product is CASSLGGNTDTQYF.

The chain has TRBV10-3 and TRBJ2-1, with TRBD2 matching over 9 bases. The CDR3 totals 14 residues. Germline V gene sequence: CDR1 ENHRY, CDR2 SYGVKD. With V trimmed by 2 bases and J by 4 bases, 0 bases remained unmatched. The DNA of the CDR3 is TGTGCCATCAGTGAGACTAGCGGGTACAATGAGCAGTTCTTC. Translating it yields CAISETSGYNEQFF.

The rearrangement joins TRBV29-1 to TRBJ1-1; maybe TRBD1 (5 bases). The length of the CDR3 is 13 residues. Trimming took 7 bases from V and 4 from J, leaving 16 bases between them. Germline CDR1 is SQVTM and CDR2 is ANQGSEA. CDR3 region: CSAWSGAATEAFF. The CDR3 DNA reads as TGCAGCGCCTGGTCCGGGGCGGCCACTGAAGCTTTCTTT. Filled out from reference TRBV29-1 and TRBJ1-1, the complete variable domain reads SAVISQKPSRDICQRGTSLTIQCQVDSQVTMMFWYRQQPGQSLTLIATANQGSEATYESGFVIDKFPISRPNLTFSTLTVSNMSPEDSSIYLCSAWSGAATEAFFGQGTRLTVV.

In its sample, this clone was seen a few times. This sequence joins TRBV25-1 and TRBJ1-3, with no clear D. With 8 bases removed from V and 0 bases from J, the gap between germline ends came to 5 bases. The CDR3 covers 12 residues. Looked up from germline, CDR1 is MGHDK and CDR2 is SYGVNS. Here the CDR3 reads CASESSGNTIYF. In DNA, the CDR3 is TGTGCCAGCGAGAGCTCTGGAAACACCATATATTTT. The full variable domain, with the rest looked up from reference TRBV25-1 and TRBJ1-3, is EADIYQTPRYLVIGTGKKITLECSQTMGHDKMYWYQQDPGMELHLIHYSYGVNSTEKGDLSSESTVSRIRTEHFPLTLESARPSHTSQYLCASESSGNTIYFGEGSWLTVV.

The chain recombines TRBV5-8 with TRBJ2-7; 12 bases line up with TRBD2. This CDR3 has 15 residues. Trimming cost V 4 bases and J 1 base; bases outside gene matches: 3. Germline-derived CDR1 and CDR2 are SGHTS and YDEGEE. CDR3 nucleotides: TGTGCCAGCAGCATTACTAGCGGGGGGTCCTACGAGCAGTACTTC. Residues: CASSITSGGSYEQYF.

This clone was seen once. This chain links TRBV24-1 with TRBJ1-2, with D possibly being TRBD1 (6 bases). The CDR3 totals 15 residues. Germline lookup yields CDR1 KGHDR and CDR2 SFDVKD. V lost 4 bases and J 0 bases, leaving 11 bases between the germline ends. CDR3 sequence (DNA): TGTGCCACCAGTGACCCAGGGGCCTCTAACTATGGCTACACCTTC. Residues: CATSDPGASNYGYTF.

CDR3 DNA sequence: TGTGCCAGCAGCCAAAATGGAGGGAATGGCTACACCTTC. It yields the protein CASSQNGGNGYTF. The chain links TRBV3-1 (or the pseudogene TRBV3-2) to TRBJ1-2; no reliable D call. V gave up 2 bases and J gave up 6 bases, with 10 bases separating them. The CDR3 has 13 residues. Germline assignment: CDR1 LGHDT and CDR2 YNNKEL (reference sequence).

The rearrangement links TRBV7-8 to TRBJ1-4; TRBD1 matches at 9 bases. Germline loops: CDR1 SGHVS, CDR2 FQNEAQ. CDR3 length equals 15 residues. V gave up 5 bases and J gave up 4 bases; unmatched junction bases: 5. The CDR3 loop reads CASSVDRGNNEKLFF. The CDR3 DNA reads as TGTGCCAGCAGCGTGGACAGGGGAAATAATGAAAAACTGTTTTTT.

The chain links TRBV27 to TRBJ1-2, with D tentatively TRBD1 (6 bases). V was trimmed by 7 bases and J by 2 bases, leaving 14 bases between them. Germline V gene data show CDR1 as MNHEY and CDR2 as SMNVEV (reference sequence). The CDR3 sequence is 14 residues long. The CDR3 spells CASKKGGINYGYTF. CDR3 coding DNA: TGTGCCAGCAAAAAGGGGGGGATCAACTATGGCTACACCTTC.

This chain joins TRBV10-1 and TRBJ2-2; D is ambiguous. Per germline, CDR1 WNHNN and CDR2 SYGVQD (reference sequence). The CDR3 is 15 residues long. Trimming removed 4 bases from V and 0 bases from J, with 9 bases in between. CDR3: CASSAGLSNTGELFF. DNA of the CDR3: TGCGCCAGCAGTGCAGGCTTGTCGAACACCGGGGAGCTGTTTTTT.

The table lists this clone with a count of one. This sequence joins TRBV5-5 and TRBJ2-3; TRBD1 matches at 8 bases. Germline V gene data show CDR1 as SGHKS and CDR2 as YYEKEE (reference sequence). The CDR3 loop spans 16 amino acids. The V segment lost 4 bases and the J segment 3 bases; nucleotides outside the gene matches: 10. CDR3 sequence (DNA): TGTGCCAGCAGCGCTCGGACAGGGTTGAGGACAGATACGCAGTATTTT. Its translation is CASSARTGLRTDTQYF.

The V and J genes are TRBV15 and TRBJ2-1; no clear D gene. The V end lost 0 bases, the J end lost 6 bases, and 12 bases lay between the germline ends. Germline loops: CDR1 LNHNV, CDR2 YYDKDF (reference sequence). The CDR3 contains 15 residues. The CDR3 protein is CATSRDFGLFNEQFF. CDR3 nucleotides: TGTGCCACCAGCAGAGATTTTGGGTTGTTCAATGAGCAGTTCTTC.

The chain recombines TRBV4-1 with TRBJ2-2; the match to TRBD1 covers 9 bases. This CDR3 has 16 amino acids. The V gene end was trimmed by 6 bases and the J gene end by 2 bases; junction bases not matched to a gene: 7. CDR1 and CDR2 from the germline V gene are MGHRA and YSYEKL. CDR3 nucleotide sequence: TGCGCCAGCAGACCAACAGGGGGCCTAAACACCGGGGAGCTGTTTTTT. This gives the protein CASRPTGGLNTGELFF.

The rearrangement links TRBV18 to TRBJ2-7; D could derive from TRBD1 or TRBD2 (5 bases each). The V end lost 6 bases, the J end lost 4 bases, and 16 bases lay between the germline ends. Germline V gives CDR1 KGHSH, CDR2 LQKENI. The CDR3 spans 14 residues. In DNA form, the CDR3 reads TGTGCCAGCTCCACAGGAGAGGGTTTGTACGAGCAGTACTTC. It specifies CASSTGEGLYEQYF.

V gene TRBV7-8 combines with J gene TRBJ2-3, with a weak D call TRBD2 (5 bases). Germline V lookup: CDR1 SGHVS, CDR2 FQNEAQ. V was pared by 7 bases and J by 4 bases, with 9 bases between. CDR3 length equals 12 residues. CDR3 amino acids: CASTRAADTQYF. The CDR3 DNA reads as TGTGCCAGCACCAGAGCGGCAGATACGCAGTATTTT.

The rearrangement joins TRBV5-1 to TRBJ2-2; possible D gene TRBD1, 6 bases. CDR1 is SGHRS and CDR2 is YFSETQ in the germline V gene. V was pared by 7 bases and J by 4 bases, with 11 bases between. This CDR3 is 13 amino acids long. Here the CDR3 reads CASGTGSTGELFF. CDR3 DNA sequence: TGCGCCAGCGGAACAGGGAGCACCGGGGAGCTGTTTTTT.